This TCR beta chain was sequenced during a study of T-cell memory formation after mild COVID-19. This clonotype was seen a few times. Germline V CDR1 and CDR2: MDHEN, SYDVKM. This CDR3 has 15 amino acids. V was pared by 4 bases and J by 0 bases, with 10 bases between. A single record per CDR3 protein comes from TCRdb applying MiXCR to the 5' RACE reads. The sample lists 250,000 to 350,000 distinct CDR3 sequences; around 15% were seen once. The sequence derives from a man between 18 and 29 years old who had mild COVID-19 (a few samples of this study predate the infection). Cell type and time point are not known. The V call is TRBV28, the J call TRBJ1-5; the D is unclear. The sequenced material came from PBMCs or a T cell subset sorted from them (not recorded which). This CDR3 reads CASSSHPYSNQPQHF. In DNA, the CDR3 is TGTGCCAGCAGTTCGCACCCGTATAGCAATCAGCCCCAGCATTTT.